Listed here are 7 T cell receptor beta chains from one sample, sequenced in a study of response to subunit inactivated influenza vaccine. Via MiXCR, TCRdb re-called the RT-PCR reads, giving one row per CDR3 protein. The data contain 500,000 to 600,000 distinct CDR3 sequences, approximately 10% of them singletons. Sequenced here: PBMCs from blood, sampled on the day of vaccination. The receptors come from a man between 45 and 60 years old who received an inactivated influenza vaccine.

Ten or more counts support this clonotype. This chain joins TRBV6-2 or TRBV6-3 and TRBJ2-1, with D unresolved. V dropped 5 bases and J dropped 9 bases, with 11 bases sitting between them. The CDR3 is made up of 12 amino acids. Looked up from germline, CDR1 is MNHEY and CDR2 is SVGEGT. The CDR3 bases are TGTGCCAGCAGTAAGGGTGTTCCTGAGCAGTTCTTC. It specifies CASSKGVPEQFF.

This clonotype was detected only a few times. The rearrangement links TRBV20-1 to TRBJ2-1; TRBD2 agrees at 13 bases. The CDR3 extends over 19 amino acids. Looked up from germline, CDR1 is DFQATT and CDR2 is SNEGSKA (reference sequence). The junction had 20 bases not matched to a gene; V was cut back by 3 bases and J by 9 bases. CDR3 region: CSARIPRGGLAGQRGEQFF. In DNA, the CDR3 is TGCAGTGCTAGGATCCCACGGGGGGGACTAGCGGGACAACGGGGTGAGCAGTTCTTC.

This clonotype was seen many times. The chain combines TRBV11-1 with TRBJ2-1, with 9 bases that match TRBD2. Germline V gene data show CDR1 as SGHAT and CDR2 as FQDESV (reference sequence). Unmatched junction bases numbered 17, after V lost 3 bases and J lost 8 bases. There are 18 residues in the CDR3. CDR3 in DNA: TGTGCCAGCAGCTTTCCTCCCAGGCTAGCGGGAAAGAGGGATGAGCAGTTCTTC. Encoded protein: CASSFPPRLAGKRDEQFF.

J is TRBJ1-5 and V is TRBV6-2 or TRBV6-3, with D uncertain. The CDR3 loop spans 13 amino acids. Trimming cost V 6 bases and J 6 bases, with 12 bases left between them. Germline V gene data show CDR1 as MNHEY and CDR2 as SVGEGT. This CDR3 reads CASRTSPGQPQHF. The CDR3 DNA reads TGTGCCAGCAGGACCTCCCCAGGTCAGCCCCAGCATTTT.

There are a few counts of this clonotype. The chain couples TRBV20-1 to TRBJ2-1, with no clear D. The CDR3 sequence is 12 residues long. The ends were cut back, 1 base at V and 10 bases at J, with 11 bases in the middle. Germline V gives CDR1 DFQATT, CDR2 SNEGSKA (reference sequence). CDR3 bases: TGCAGTGCTAGAGGCCCCCAGCGCGAGCAGTTCTTC. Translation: CSARGPQREQFF.

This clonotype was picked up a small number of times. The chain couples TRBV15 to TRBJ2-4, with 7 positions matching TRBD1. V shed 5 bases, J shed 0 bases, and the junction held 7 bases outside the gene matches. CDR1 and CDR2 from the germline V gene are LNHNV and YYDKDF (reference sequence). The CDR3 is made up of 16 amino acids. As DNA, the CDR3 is TGTGCCACCAGCGGTCAGGGGGTGCTAGCCAAAAACATTCAGTACTTC. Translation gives CATSGQGVLAKNIQYF. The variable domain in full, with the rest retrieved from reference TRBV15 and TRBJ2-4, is DAMVIQNPRYQVTQFGKPVTLSCSQTLNHNVMYWYQQKSSQAPKLLFHYYDKDFNNEADTPDNFQSRRPNTSFCFLDIRSPGLGDTAMYLCATSGQGVLAKNIQYFGAGTRLSVL.

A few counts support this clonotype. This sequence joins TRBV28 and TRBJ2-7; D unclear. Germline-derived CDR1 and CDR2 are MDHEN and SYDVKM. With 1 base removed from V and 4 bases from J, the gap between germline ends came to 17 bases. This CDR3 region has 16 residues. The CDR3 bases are TGTGCCAGCAGTTTATATTGGGGTCCGGACGAATACGAGCAGTACTTC. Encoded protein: CASSLYWGPDEYEQYF.